These T cell receptor beta chains were read from a single sample in a study of T cells in Graves' hyperthyroidism and ophthalmopathy. TCRdb passed the multiplex PCR reads through MiXCR, listing each CDR3 protein once. The sample carries about 400,000 distinct CDR3 sequences, 15% recorded once. Sequenced sample: blood. These receptor sequences come from a woman aged 30 to 39 with Graves' hyperthyroidism. CDR3s include the opening cysteine and the closing phenylalanine or tryptophan. The D gene is left open where the match is weak. Size is stated for part of the rows, as once, few or many counts, or as a class when the clone is expanded.

>TRBV20-1|many|TRBD2|TRBJ2-3
CSARSPGLAGGIDTQYF
TGCAGTGCTAGATCACCGGGACTAGCGGGAGGGATAGATACGCAGTATTTT
>TRBV29-1|many|TRBD1|TRBJ2-3
CSVAPGQGLGRSDTQYF
TGCAGCGTTGCGCCGGGACAGGGTTTGGGTCGATCAGATACGCAGTATTTT
>TRBV7-3|NA|NA|TRBJ2-5
CATEGGTSRETQYF
TGTGCCACCGAGGGCGGGACTTCGCGAGAGACCCAGTACTTC
>TRBV10-3|many|TRBD2|TRBJ2-7
CAISQLAGASYEQYF
TGTGCCATCAGCCAACTAGCGGGAGCCTCCTACGAGCAGTACTTC
>TRBV24-1|NA|TRBD1|TRBJ2-3
CATSDLTGQAADTQYF
TGTGCCACCAGTGATTTAACGGGACAGGCGGCAGATACGCAGTATTTT
>TRBV28|few|TRBD2|TRBJ2-3
CASSTKLAGAVDTQYF
TGTGCCAGCAGTACTAAACTAGCGGGAGCAGTAGATACGCAGTATTTT
>TRBV2|many|NA|TRBJ1-1
CASSDQGRAEAFF
TGTGCCAGCAGTGACCAGGGGAGGGCTGAAGCTTTCTTT
>TRBV12-3/TRBV12-4|many|TRBD2|TRBJ2-6
CASSFDLLAGVDGANVLTF
TGTGCCAGCAGTTTTGACTTACTAGCGGGAGTCGACGGGGCCAACGTCCTGACTTTC
>TRBV3-1|many|TRBD2|TRBJ2-7
CASSQDLAGVEQYF
TGTGCCAGCAGCCAAGACCTAGCGGGAGTCGAGCAGTACTTC
>TRBV5-4|many|TRBD2|TRBJ2-1
CASSLLLAGGNEQFF
TGTGCCAGCAGCTTGCTACTAGCGGGAGGAAATGAGCAGTTCTTC
>TRBV20-1|many|NA|TRBJ2-1
CSASLGSRNNEQFF
TGCAGTGCTAGCCTCGGGAGTCGTAACAATGAGCAGTTCTTC
>TRBV28|many|NA|TRBJ1-1
CASRKTGAEAFF
TGTGCCAGCAGGAAGACAGGAGCGGAAGCTTTCTTT
>TRBV7-3|many|TRBD1|TRBJ2-7
CASSPGTGSSYEQYF
TGTGCCAGCAGCCCAGGGACAGGGAGTTCCTACGAGCAGTACTTC
>TRBV30|many|NA|TRBJ2-2
CAWSAENTGELFF
TGTGCCTGGAGTGCTGAGAACACCGGGGAGCTGTTTTTT
>TRBV3-1|few|NA|TRBJ2-2
CASSQGPRELFF
TGTGCCAGCAGCCAAGGGCCCCGGGAGCTGTTTTTT
>TRBV18|many|TRBD1|TRBJ1-4
CASSPIGQGAEKLFF
TGTGCCAGCTCACCAATTGGACAGGGGGCAGAAAAACTGTTTTTT
>TRBV19|NA|TRBD1|TRBJ1-5
CASTLTGTGNQPQHF
TGTGCCAGTACCCTAACCGGGACAGGCAATCAGCCCCAGCATTTT
>TRBV5-6|many|NA|TRBJ2-2
CASSSERSVFGELFF
TGTGCCAGCAGCTCAGAGAGAAGTGTGTTCGGGGAGCTGTTTTTT
>TRBV10-3|few|NA|TRBJ2-3
CAIKGRGTDTQYF
TGTGCCATCAAGGGCAGAGGCACAGATACGCAGTATTTT
>TRBV20-1|few|NA|TRBJ2-3
CSARGAEGFDTQYF
TGCAGTGCTAGAGGGGCGGAAGGTTTTGATACGCAGTATTTT